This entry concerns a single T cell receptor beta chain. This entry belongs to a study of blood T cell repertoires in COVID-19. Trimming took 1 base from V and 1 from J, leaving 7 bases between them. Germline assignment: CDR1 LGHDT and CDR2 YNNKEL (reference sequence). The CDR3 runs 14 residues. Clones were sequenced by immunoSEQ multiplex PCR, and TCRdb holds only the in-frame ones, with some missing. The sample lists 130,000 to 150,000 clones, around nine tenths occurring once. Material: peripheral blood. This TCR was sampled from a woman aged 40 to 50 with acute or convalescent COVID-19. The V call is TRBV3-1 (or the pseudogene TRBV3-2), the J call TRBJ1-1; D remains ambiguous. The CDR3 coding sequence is TGTGCCAGCAGCCAAGGGGCCGAGAACACTGAAGCTTTCTTT. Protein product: CASSQGAENTEAFF.